The rows below give T cell receptor beta chains drawn from one sample of a study of T cell responses to AZD1222 COVID-19 vaccine. Data came from immunoSEQ multiplex PCR; TCRdb stores just in-frame clones and leaves some out. Here the sample spans about 90,000 clones, roughly 85% being singletons. Sample: peripheral blood, taken on day 0 of AZD1222 vaccination. Every receptor here comes from an adult in good health. The CDR3 runs from the conserved cysteine through the conserved F or W. The order of the fields is V gene, CDR3 protein.

v_call: TRBV7-9
cdr3_aa: CASRGGRADTQYF

v_call: TRBV19
cdr3_aa: CASSPKWGARIDTQYF

v_call: TRBV28
cdr3_aa: CATVSAGSSSYEQYF

v_call: TRBV28
cdr3_aa: CASSHMTDTYEQYF

v_call: TRBV5-1
cdr3_aa: CASSLGWGTATIINEKLFF

v_call: TRBV30
cdr3_aa: CAWSGQDNQPQHF

v_call: TRBV19
cdr3_aa: CASSNRETGGLETQYF

v_call: TRBV6-5
cdr3_aa: CASRIGQGIYGYTF

v_call: TRBV18
cdr3_aa: CASSPQDRVSTEAFF

v_call: TRBV5-1
cdr3_aa: CASSIEETQYF

v_call: TRBV3-1/TRBV3-2
cdr3_aa: CASSQIRDKEEIF

v_call: TRBV5-6
cdr3_aa: CASSSLQGLGETQYF

v_call: TRBV19
cdr3_aa: CASSRRQETQYF

v_call: TRBV6-5
cdr3_aa: CASKGTGGDSGYTF

v_call: TRBV6-5
cdr3_aa: CASRLAGGPDTQYF

v_call: TRBV3-1/TRBV3-2
cdr3_aa: CASSQPGTSGRVTQYF

v_call: TRBV6-5
cdr3_aa: CASSSAGRGNQPQHF

v_call: TRBV9
cdr3_aa: CASSVAETGGYTF

v_call: TRBV11-2
cdr3_aa: CASTPDPGELFF

v_call: TRBV6-5
cdr3_aa: CASSYSGQDEGEQFF